The 7 T cell receptor beta chains below were found in one sample sequenced in a study of T cell responses to AZD1222 COVID-19 vaccine. Profiled with immunoSEQ multiplex PCR; TCRdb holds only in-frame clones, not every one. The data show more than 150,000 clones, about 89% seen once. The sequenced sample was peripheral blood, obtained 28 days after the second AZD1222 dose. These receptors came from an adult who received the AZD1222 COVID-19 vaccine.

This rearrangement joins TRBV7-9 to TRBJ2-5, with a weak D call TRBD2 (6 bases). Germline assignment: CDR1 SEHNR and CDR2 FQNEAQ (reference sequence). CDR3 length: 13 residues. This CDR3 is CASRLKEGETQYF. DNA for the CDR3: TGTGCTTCCAGGCTCAAGGAGGGAGAGACCCAGTACTTC.

This clone was detected a few times. The chain links TRBV3-1 (or the pseudogene TRBV3-2) to TRBJ2-5, with D unclear. This CDR3 has 15 amino acids. Germline V gene lookup returns CDR1 LGHDT and CDR2 YNNKEL (reference sequence). The V end lost 3 bases, the J end lost 7 bases, and 18 bases lay between the germline ends. CDR3 sequence (DNA): TGTGCCAGCAGCCATTCCAGCGAGGCCCTAAGGACCCAGTACTTC. Protein sequence: CASSHSSEALRTQYF.

This clone was seen repeatedly, ten times or more. The genes are TRBV28 and TRBJ1-2; tentative D call: TRBD1 (5 bases). From germline, CDR1 is MDHEN and CDR2 SYDVKM. CDR3 length equals 14 residues. V was clipped by 6 bases and J by 2 bases, with 13 bases between them. CDR3 residues: CASSDPGINYGYTF. CDR3 bases: TGTGCCAGCAGCGACCCAGGGATCAACTATGGCTACACCTTC.

This clone was counted a single time. The rearrangement joins TRBV12-3 or TRBV12-4 to TRBJ2-7, with D perhaps matching TRBD1 (5 bases). The CDR3 is made up of 12 amino acids. The V end was cut by 4 bases, the J end by 2 bases, with 6 bases between. The CDR3 region is CASSSTAYEQYF. DNA for the CDR3: TGTGCCAGCAGTTCGACAGCCTACGAGCAGTACTTC.

The chain couples TRBV18 to TRBJ2-3, with TRBD1 identical over 7 bases. J was trimmed by 4 bases and V by 5 bases; bases with no gene match: 6. This CDR3 comprises 14 residues. Germline loops: CDR1 KGHSH, CDR2 LQKENI. The DNA for the CDR3 is TGTGCCAGCTCAGGGATAGACAGGGCAGATACGCAGTATTTT. Its translation: CASSGIDRADTQYF.

The chain carries TRBV2 and TRBJ2-5; 7 bases are a match to TRBD1. Per the germline V gene, CDR1 is SNHLY and CDR2 is FYNNEI. CDR3 length equals 13 residues. J lost 5 bases, V lost 7 bases, and 7 bases had no gene match. As DNA, the CDR3 is TGTGCCAGCAACAGGGGCCTCCACGAGACCCAGTACTTC. This translates into CASNRGLHETQYF.

The chain is built from TRBV4-1 and TRBJ2-3; a possible D gene is TRBD2 (6 bases). The CDR3 consists of 18 residues. V was pared by 0 bases and J by 0 bases, with 16 bases between. The germline gives CDR1 MGHRA, CDR2 YSYEKL. The CDR3 spells CASSQEGGTARSTDTQYF. CDR3 bases: TGCGCCAGCAGCCAAGAGGGCGGGACCGCACGTAGCACAGATACGCAGTATTTT.